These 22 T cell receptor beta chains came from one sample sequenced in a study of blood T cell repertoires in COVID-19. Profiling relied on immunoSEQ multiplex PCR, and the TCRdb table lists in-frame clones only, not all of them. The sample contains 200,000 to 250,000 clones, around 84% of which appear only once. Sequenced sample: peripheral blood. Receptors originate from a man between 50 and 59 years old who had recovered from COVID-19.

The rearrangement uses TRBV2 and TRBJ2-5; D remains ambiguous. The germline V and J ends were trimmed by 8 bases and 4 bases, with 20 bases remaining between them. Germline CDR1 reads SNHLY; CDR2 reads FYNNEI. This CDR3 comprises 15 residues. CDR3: CASVRERSIGETQYF. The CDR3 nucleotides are TGTGCCAGCGTCCGCGAACGGAGTATAGGAGAGACCCAGTACTTC.

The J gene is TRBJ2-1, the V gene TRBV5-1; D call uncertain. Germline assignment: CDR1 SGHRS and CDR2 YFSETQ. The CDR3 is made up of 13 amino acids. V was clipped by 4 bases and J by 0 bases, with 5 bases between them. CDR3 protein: CASSLYSYNEQFF. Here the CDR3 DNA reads TGCGCCAGCAGCCTTTACTCCTACAATGAGCAGTTCTTC. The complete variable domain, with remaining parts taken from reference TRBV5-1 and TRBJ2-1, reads KAGVTQTPRYLIKTRGQQVTLSCSPISGHRSVSWYQQTPGQGLQFLFEYFSETQRNKGNFPGRFSGRQFSNSRSEMNVSTLELGDSALYLCASSLYSYNEQFFGPGTRLTVL.

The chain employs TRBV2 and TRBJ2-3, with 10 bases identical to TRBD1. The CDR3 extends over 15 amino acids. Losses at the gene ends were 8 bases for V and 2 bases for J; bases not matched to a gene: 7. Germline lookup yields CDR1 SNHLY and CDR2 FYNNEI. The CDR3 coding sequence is TGTGCCAGCTGCCGGACAGGGGGGTCCACAGATACGCAGTATTTT. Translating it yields CASCRTGGSTDTQYF.

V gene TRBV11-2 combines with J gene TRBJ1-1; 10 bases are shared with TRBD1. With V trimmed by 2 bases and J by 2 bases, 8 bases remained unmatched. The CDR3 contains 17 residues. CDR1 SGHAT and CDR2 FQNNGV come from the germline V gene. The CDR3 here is CASSLMTGGVGNTEAFF. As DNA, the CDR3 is TGTGCCAGCAGCTTAATGACAGGGGGCGTGGGAAACACTGAAGCTTTCTTT.

CDR3 sequence reads: CASSYGLAEAYEQYF. CDR3 sequence (DNA): TGTGCCAGCAGCTATGGACTAGCGGAGGCCTACGAGCAGTACTTC. V is TRBV7-9 and J is TRBJ2-7; TRBD2 matches 10 bases. The V segment lost 4 bases and the J segment 2 bases; nucleotides outside the gene matches: 5. Germline V gene data show CDR1 as SEHNR and CDR2 as FQNEAQ (reference sequence). The CDR3 runs to 15 residues.

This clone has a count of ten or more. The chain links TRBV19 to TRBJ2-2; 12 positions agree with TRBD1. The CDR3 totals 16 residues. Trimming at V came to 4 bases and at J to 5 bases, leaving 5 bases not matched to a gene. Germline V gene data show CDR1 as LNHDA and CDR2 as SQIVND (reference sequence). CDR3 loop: CASSTKGQGATGELFF. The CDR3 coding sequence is TGTGCCAGTAGTACCAAGGGACAGGGGGCGACCGGGGAGCTGTTTTTT. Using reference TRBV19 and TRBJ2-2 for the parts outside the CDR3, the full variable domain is DGGITQSPKYLFRKEGQNVTLSCEQNLNHDAMYWYRQDPGQGLRLIYYSQIVNDFQKGDIAEGYSVSREKKESFPLTVTSAQKNPTAFYLCASSTKGQGATGELFFGEGSRLTVL.

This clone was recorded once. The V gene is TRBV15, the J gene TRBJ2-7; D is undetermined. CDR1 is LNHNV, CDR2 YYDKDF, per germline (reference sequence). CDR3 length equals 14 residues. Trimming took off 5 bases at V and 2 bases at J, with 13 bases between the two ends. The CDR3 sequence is CATSRGETTYEQYF. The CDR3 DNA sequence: TGTGCCACCAGCCGTGGAGAGACGACCTACGAGCAGTACTTC.

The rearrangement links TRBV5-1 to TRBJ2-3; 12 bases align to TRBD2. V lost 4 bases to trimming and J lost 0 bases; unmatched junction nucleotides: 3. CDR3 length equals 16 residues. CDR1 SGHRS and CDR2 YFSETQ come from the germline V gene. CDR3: CASSRTSGASTDTQYF. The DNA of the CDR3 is TGCGCCAGCAGCCGGACTAGCGGGGCTAGCACAGATACGCAGTATTTT.

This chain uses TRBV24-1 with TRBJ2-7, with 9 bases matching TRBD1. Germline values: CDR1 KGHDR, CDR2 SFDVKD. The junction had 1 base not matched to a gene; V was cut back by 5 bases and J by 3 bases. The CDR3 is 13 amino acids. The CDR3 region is CATSGGQGYEQYF. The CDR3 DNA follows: TGTGCCACCAGTGGGGGACAGGGCTACGAGCAGTACTTC.

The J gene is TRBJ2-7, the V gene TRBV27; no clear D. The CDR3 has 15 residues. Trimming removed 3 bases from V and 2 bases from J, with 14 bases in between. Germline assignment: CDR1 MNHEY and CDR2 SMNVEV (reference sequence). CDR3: CASSFSTFGPYEQYF. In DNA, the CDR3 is TGTGCCAGCAGTTTCAGCACCTTTGGGCCCTACGAGCAGTACTTC.

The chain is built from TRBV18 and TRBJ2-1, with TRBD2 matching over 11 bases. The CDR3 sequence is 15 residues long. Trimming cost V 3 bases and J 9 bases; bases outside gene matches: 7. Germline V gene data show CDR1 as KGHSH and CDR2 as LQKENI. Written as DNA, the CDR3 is TGTGCCAGCTCACCTCAGGGGACTAGCGGCTCTGAGCAGTTCTTC. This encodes CASSPQGTSGSEQFF.

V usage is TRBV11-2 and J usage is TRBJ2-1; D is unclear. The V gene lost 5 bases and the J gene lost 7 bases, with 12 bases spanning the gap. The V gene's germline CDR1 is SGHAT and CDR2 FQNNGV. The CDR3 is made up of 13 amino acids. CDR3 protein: CASSPDPRNEQFF. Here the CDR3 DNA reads TGTGCCAGCAGCCCGGATCCTAGGAATGAGCAGTTCTTC.

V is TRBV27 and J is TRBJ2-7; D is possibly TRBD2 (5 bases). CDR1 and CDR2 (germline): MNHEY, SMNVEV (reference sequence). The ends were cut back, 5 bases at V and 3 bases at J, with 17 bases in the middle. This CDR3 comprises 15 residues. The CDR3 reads CASSPWPAVIYEQYF. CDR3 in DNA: TGTGCCAGCAGTCCCTGGCCAGCGGTGATCTACGAGCAGTACTTC.

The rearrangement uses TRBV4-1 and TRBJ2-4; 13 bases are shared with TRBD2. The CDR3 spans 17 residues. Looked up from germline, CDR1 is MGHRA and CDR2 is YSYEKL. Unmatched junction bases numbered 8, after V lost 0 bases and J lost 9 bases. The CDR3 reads CASSQDPTSGRSVIQYF. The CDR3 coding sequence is TGCGCCAGCAGCCAAGACCCGACTAGCGGGAGGTCGGTCATTCAGTACTTC.

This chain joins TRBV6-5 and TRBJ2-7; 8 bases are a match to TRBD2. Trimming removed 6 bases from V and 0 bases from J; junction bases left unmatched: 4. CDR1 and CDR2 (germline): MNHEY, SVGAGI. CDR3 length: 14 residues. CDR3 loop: CASRGTRNSYEQYF. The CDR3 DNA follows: TGTGCCAGCAGGGGGACTAGGAACTCCTACGAGCAGTACTTC.

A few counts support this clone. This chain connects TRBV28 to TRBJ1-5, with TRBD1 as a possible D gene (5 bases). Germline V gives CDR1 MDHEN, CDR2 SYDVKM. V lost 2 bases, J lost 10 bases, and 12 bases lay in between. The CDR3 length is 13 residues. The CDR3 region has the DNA TGTGCCAGCAGTTTAAGGGGCCAGGGCCCCCAGCATTTT. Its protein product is CASSLRGQGPQHF.

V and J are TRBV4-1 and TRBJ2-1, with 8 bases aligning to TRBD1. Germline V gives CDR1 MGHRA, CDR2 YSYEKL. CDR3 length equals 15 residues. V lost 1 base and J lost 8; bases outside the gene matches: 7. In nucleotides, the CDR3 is TGCGCCAGCAGCCAAGGGCAGGGGGCGCGGGATGAGCAGTTCTTC. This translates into CASSQGQGARDEQFF.

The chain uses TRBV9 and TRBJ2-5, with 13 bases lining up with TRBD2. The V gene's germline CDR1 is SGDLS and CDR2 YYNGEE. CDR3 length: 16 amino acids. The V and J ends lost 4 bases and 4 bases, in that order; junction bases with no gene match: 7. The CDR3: CASSPGLAGESETQYF. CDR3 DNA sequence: TGTGCCAGCAGCCCTGGACTAGCGGGAGAGTCAGAGACCCAGTACTTC.

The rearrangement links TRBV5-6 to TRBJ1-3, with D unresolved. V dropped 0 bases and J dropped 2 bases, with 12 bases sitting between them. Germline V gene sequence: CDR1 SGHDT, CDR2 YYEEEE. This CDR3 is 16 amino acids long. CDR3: CASSLGLQATGNTIYF. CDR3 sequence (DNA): TGTGCCAGCAGCTTGGGTCTTCAGGCAACTGGAAACACCATATATTTT.

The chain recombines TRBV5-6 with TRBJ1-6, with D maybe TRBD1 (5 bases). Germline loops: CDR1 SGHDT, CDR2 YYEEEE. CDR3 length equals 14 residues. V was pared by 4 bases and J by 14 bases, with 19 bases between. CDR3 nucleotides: TGTGCCAGCAGCAGCTTACAGGCGTTAGGGACCCTCCACTTT. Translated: CASSSLQALGTLHF.

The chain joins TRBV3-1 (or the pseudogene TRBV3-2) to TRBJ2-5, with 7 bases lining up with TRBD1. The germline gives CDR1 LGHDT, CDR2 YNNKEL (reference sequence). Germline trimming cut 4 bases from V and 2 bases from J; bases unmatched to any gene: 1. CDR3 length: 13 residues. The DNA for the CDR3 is TGTGCCAGCAGCCCAGGGGGACAAGAGACCCAGTACTTC. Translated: CASSPGGQETQYF.

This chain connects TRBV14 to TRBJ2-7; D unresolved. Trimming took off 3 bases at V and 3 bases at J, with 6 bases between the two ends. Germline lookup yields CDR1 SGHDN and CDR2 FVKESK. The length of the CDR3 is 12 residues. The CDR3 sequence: CASSQSFYEQYF. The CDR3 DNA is TGTGCCAGCAGCCAGTCCTTCTACGAGCAGTACTTC.